The clone carrying this TCR beta chain showed up many times. Its antigen is not identified. Germline CDR1 and CDR2: MNHNS and SASEGT. J lost 6 bases, V lost 5 bases, and 5 bases had no gene match. The CDR3 runs to 15 residues. TCR beta CDR3 region amplification was performed from RNA transcripts. The HTBI primer set was used in a first-round RT-PCR of the TCR CDR3. TCRdb called the multiplex PCR reads again in MiXCR, with one record for every CDR3 protein. The sample holds about 560,000 distinct CDR3 sequences, 14% seen once. Patients having uncontrolled infection, another autoimmune disease, pregnancy or lactation were not included. Orbital computed tomography, thyroid ultrasound, serum thyroxine and TRAb, and clinical symptoms together informed the diagnoses. Around 10 ml of fresh peripheral blood supplied the PBMCs. These data come from a study of T cells in Graves' hyperthyroidism and ophthalmopathy. General observations from the study: Most thyroid-expanded clonotypes above 0.001 were also found in blood.

The TCR was taken from a woman in her thirties or forties with Graves' hyperthyroidism. Sequencing was performed on blood. The chain is built from TRBV6-1 and TRBJ2-1; 12 bases agree with TRBD2. CDR3 bases: TGTGCCAGCAGTCGTACGACTAGCGGGAGCAATGAGCAGTTCTTC. Translation gives CASSRTTSGSNEQFF.